This T cell receptor (beta chain) was documented in a study of T cells in Graves' hyperthyroidism and ophthalmopathy. Study background: Prior to any treatment, at the point of initial diagnosis, peripheral blood was collected.

Overall study findings and caveats: Most thyroid clonotypes expanded above 0.001 were also detected in blood.

Patients aged 18 to 65 had newly diagnosed hyperthyroidism lasting under 2 months. The PBMCs studied were ones that came from 10 ml fresh peripheral blood. This clonotype has only a few counts. Its specificity is unknown. It was RNA transcripts that yielded the amplified TCR beta CDR3 regions. Carried out on the TCR CDR3, a first-round RT-PCR used the HTBI primer set. TCRdb ran MiXCR on the multiplex PCR reads and lists one entry per CDR3 protein. The table includes hundreds of thousands of distinct CDR3 sequences, roughly 17% detected once. CDR3 size: 11 residues. Trimming shortened V by 3 bases and J by 4 bases, and 2 bases separated the two germline ends. From germline, CDR1 is KGHDR and CDR2 SFDVKD.

The TCR sequence derives from a woman in her 30s with Graves' hyperthyroidism. Sequencing was carried out using blood. The chain has TRBV24-1 and TRBJ2-5; no clear D gene. In nucleotides, the CDR3 is TGTGCCACCAGTGATAGAGAGACCCAGTACTTC. It codes for CATSDRETQYF.